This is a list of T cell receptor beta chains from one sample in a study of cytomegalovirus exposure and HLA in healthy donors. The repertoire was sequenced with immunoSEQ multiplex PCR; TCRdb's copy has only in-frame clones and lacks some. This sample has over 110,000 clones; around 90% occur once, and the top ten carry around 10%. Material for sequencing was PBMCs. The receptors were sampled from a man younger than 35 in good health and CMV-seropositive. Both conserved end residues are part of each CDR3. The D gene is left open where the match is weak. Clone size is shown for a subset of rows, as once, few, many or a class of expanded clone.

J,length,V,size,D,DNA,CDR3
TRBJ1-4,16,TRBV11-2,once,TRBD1,TGTGCCAGCAGCTCAACCTTGGGACAGACTAATGAAAAACTGTTTTTT,CASSSTLGQTNEKLFF
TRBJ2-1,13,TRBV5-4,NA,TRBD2,TGTGCCAGCAGCTCGGGACTAGCTAATGAGCAGTTCTTC,CASSSGLANEQFF
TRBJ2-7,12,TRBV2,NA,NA,TGTGCCAGCAAGTCGGGTGTGTACGAGCAGTACTTC,CASKSGVYEQYF
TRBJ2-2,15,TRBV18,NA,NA,TGTGCCAGCTCACCACCACAGGGTTTTTCCGGGGAGCTGTTTTTT,CASSPPQGFSGELFF
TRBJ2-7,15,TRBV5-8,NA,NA,TGTGCCAGCAGCTTGGTCTTTGAGAAAGTCTACGAGCAGTACTTC,CASSLVFEKVYEQYF
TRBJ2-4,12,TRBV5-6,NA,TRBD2,TGTGCCAGCAGAGGGCTAGCGGGAGGGCCGTCCTTC,CASRGLAGGPSF
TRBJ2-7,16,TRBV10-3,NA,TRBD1,TGTGCCATCAGTGACCTGGGACAGGCGTTTTCCTACGAGCAGTACTTC,CAISDLGQAFSYEQYF
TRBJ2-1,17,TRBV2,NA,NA,TGTGCCAGCATACTATTAAGTGATAGCCGGACCTACAATGAGCAGTTCTTC,CASILLSDSRTYNEQFF
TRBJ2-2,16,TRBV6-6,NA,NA,TGTGCCAGCAGTTATATACAGGATGCGAGGACCGGGGAGCTGTTTTTT,CASSYIQDARTGELFF
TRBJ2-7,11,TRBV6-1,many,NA,TGTGCCAGCAGTGATGGCAGGGAGCAGTACTTC,CASSDGREQYF
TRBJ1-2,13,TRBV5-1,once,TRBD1,TGCGCCAGCAGCTCGGGACAGGGCTTTGGCTACACCTTC,CASSSGQGFGYTF
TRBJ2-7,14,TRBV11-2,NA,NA,TGTGCCAGCAGCCCCCACTCAGGGTTTAACGAGCAGTACTTC,CASSPHSGFNEQYF
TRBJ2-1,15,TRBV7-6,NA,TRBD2,TGTGCCAGCAGCTTAAATCCTAGCGGGGGTGGTGAGCAGTTCTTC,CASSLNPSGGGEQFF
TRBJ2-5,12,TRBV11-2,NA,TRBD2,TGTGCCAGCAGTCGGCGGGAGCAGACCCAGTACTTC,CASSRREQTQYF
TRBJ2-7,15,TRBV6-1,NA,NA,TGTGCCACCCAGGACAGCCCCCAGGGATCCTACGAGCAGTACTTC,CATQDSPQGSYEQYF
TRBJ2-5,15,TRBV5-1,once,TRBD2,TGCGCCAGCAGGAGGGTGGGAGGGAGGCAAGAGACCCAGTACTTC,CASRRVGGRQETQYF
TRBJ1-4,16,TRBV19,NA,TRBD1,TGTGCCAGTAGTACTGCCCAGGGGGTAGCTAATGAAAAACTGTTTTTT,CASSTAQGVANEKLFF
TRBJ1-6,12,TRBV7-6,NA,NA,TGTGCCAGCAGCTCCACCGGGGGACCCCTCCACTTT,CASSSTGGPLHF
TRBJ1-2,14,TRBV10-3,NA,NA,TGTGCCATCAGTGATAAGATGGAGAACTATGGCTACACCTTC,CAISDKMENYGYTF
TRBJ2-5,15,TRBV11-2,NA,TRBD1,TGTGCCAGCAGCCGGACAGGGTTTATGTCGGAGACCCAGTACTTC,CASSRTGFMSETQYF
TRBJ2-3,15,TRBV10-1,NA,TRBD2,TGCGCCAGCAGTGATAGCGGGAGGGACTCAGATACGCAGTATTTT,CASSDSGRDSDTQYF
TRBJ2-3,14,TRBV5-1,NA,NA,TGCGCCAGCAACCTAGCCCAAGCGGGAGATACGCAGTATTTT,CASNLAQAGDTQYF
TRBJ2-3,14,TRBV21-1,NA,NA,TGTGCCAGCAACCGGGACTACCACACAGATACGCAGTATTTT,CASNRDYHTDTQYF
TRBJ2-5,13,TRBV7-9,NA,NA,TGTGCCAGCAGCATGGACAGCCAAGAGACCCAGTACTTC,CASSMDSQETQYF
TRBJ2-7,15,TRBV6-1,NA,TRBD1,TGTGCCAGCAGTCCACCTGGACAGGGGATCTACGAGCAGTACTTC,CASSPPGQGIYEQYF
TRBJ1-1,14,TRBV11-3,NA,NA,TGTGCCAGCACCCAGACGGCGGAGAACACTGAAGCTTTCTTT,CASTQTAENTEAFF
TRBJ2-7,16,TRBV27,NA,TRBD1,TGTGCCAGCAGTTTCTCCCCCGGGACAGCCCCCTACGAGCAGTACTTC,CASSFSPGTAPYEQYF
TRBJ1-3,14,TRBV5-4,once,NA,TGTGCCAGCAGCACGGGGACACGCGGAAACACCATATATTTT,CASSTGTRGNTIYF
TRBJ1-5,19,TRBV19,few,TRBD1,TGTGCCAGTAAGAAAGAGGGACAGGGGGCATCAGGGGGCAATCAGCCCCAGCATTTT,CASKKEGQGASGGNQPQHF
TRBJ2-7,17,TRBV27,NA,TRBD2,TGTGCCAGCAGTTTGTTAACTAGCGGGGGTAACTCCTACGAGCAGTACTTC,CASSLLTSGGNSYEQYF
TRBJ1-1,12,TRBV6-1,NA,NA,TGTGCCAGCAGTGATTGGGCCTCAGGAGCTTTCTTT,CASSDWASGAFF
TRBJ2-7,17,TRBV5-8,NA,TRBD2,TGTGCCAGCAGCTTGGGACTAGCGGGAGGGCAAGCCTACGAGCAGTACTTC,CASSLGLAGGQAYEQYF
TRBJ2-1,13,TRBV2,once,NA,TGTGCCAGCAGCACGTTAGGGGCTACTGAGCAGTTCTTC,CASSTLGATEQFF
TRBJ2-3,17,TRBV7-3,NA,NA,TGTGCCAGCAGCTTAAGTGGCTATCTACAGGGAGGGGATACGCAGTATTTT,CASSLSGYLQGGDTQYF
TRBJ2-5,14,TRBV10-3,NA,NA,TGTGCCATCAGTGAGAGTGGCGGCCAAGAGACCCAGTACTTC,CAISESGGQETQYF